The table lists the clone carrying this T cell receptor (beta chain) with a count of one. The data are from a study of blood T cell repertoires in COVID-19. About the research overall: Acute and convalescent COVID-19 specimens originated in the United States, Italy and Spain.

This CDR3 spans 15 amino acids. Germline loops: CDR1 SEHNR, CDR2 FQNEAQ (reference sequence). Trimming at V came to 5 bases and at J to 4 bases, leaving 5 bases not matched to a gene. TCRdb's table, derived via immunoSEQ multiplex PCR, lists solely in-frame clones and lacks some. The sample contains 200,000 or so clones, roughly 85% of which appear only once. Those enrolled, adults aged roughly 18 to 89 years, came from under 25 US areas. The sample taken for sequencing was PBMCs or T cells enriched from blood (not recorded which). The clonotype was recovered from a middle-aged woman with acute COVID-19. The V and J genes are TRBV7-9 and TRBJ2-2; 9 bases line up with TRBD1. The CDR3 protein is CASSIGQGSTGELFF. CDR3 DNA: TGTGCCAGCAGCATAGGACAGGGGAGCACCGGGGAGCTGTTTTTT.